This TCR beta chain was captured in a study of response to subunit inactivated influenza vaccine. A remark on this clonotype: As yet, its antigen is unknown.

Using its own MiXCR run on the RT-PCR reads, TCRdb lists one record per CDR3 protein. In the table there are roughly 460,000 distinct CDR3 sequences, 9.5% to 13% of which are singletons. General study findings and limits: New T cells are recruited in small numbers by each seasonal influenza vaccination, according to the authors' suggestion.

V was pared by 3 bases and J by 1 base, with 9 bases between. CDR1 and CDR2 (germline): LGHNA, YSLEER. The CDR3 is 15 residues long. The chain is built from TRBV4-3 and TRBJ2-2; the D is unclear. This specimen consisted of PBMCs from blood, obtained more than 35 days after vaccination. This TCR came from a man aged 50 to 60 who received an inactivated influenza vaccine. The CDR3 region is CASSQWTRNTGELFF. CDR3 nucleotides: TGCGCCAGCAGCCAGTGGACGCGGAACACCGGGGAGCTGTTTTTT.